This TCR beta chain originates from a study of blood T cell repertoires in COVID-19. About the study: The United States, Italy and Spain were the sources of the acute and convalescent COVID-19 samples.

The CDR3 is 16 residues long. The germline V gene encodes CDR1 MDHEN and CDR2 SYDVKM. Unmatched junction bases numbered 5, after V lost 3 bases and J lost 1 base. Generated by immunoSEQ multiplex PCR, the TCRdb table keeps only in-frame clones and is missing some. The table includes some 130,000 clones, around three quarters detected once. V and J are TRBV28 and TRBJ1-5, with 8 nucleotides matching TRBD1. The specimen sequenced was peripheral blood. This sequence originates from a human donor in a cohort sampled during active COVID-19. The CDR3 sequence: CASSFSGGWSNQPQHF. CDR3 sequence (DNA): TGTGCCAGCAGTTTTTCAGGGGGCTGGAGCAATCAGCCCCAGCATTTT.